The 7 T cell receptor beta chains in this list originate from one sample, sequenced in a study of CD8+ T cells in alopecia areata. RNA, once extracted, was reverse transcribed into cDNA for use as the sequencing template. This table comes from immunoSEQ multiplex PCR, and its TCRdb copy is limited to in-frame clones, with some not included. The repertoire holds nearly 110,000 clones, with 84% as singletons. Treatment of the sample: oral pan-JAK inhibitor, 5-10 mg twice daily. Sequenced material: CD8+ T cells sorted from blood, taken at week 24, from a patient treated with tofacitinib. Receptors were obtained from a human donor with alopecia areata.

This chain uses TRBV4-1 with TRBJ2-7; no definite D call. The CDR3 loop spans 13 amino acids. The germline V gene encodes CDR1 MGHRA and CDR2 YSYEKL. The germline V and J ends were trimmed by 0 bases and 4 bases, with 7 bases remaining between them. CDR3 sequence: CASSQDVVYEQYF. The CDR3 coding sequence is TGCGCCAGCAGCCAAGATGTAGTTTACGAGCAGTACTTC.

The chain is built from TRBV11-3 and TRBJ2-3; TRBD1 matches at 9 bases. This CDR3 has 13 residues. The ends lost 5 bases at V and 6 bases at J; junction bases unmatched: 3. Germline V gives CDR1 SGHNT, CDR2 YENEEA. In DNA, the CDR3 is TGTGCCAGCAGCCCAGGGACAGGGGATACGCAGTATTTT. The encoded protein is CASSPGTGDTQYF.

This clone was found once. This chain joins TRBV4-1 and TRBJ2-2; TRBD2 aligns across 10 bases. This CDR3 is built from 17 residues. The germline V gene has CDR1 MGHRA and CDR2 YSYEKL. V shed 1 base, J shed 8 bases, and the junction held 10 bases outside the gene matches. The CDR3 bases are TGCGCCAGCAGCCAAGCTTTACTAGCGGGGCGAAGTGGGGAGCTGTTTTTT. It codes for CASSQALLAGRSGELFF.

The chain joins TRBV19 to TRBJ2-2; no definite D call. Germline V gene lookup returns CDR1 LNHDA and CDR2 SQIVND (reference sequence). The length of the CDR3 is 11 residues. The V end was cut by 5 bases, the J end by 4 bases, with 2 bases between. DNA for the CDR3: TGTGCCAGTAGTGCCACCGGGGAGCTGTTTTTT. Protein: CASSATGELFF. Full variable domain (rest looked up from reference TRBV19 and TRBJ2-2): DGGITQSPKYLFRKEGQNVTLSCEQNLNHDAMYWYRQDPGQGLRLIYYSQIVNDFQKGDIAEGYSVSREKKESFPLTVTSAQKNPTAFYLCASSATGELFFGEGSRLTVL.

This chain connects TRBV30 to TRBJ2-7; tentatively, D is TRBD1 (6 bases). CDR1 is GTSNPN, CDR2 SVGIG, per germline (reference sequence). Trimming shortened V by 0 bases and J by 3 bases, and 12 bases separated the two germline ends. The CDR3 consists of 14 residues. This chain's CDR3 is CAWSVSGASYEQYF. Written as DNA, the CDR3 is TGTGCCTGGAGTGTTTCAGGGGCCAGCTACGAGCAGTACTTC.

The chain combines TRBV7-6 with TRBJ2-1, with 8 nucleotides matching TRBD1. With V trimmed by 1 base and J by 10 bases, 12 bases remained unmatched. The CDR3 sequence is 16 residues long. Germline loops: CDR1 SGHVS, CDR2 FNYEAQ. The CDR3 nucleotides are TGTGCCAGCAGCTTAGGACAGGGGAGGCCAGGAGGCGAGCAGTTCTTC. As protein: CASSLGQGRPGGEQFF.

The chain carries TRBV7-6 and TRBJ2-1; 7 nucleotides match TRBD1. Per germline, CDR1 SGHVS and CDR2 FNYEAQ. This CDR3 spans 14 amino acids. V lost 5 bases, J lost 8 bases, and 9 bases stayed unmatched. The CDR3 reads CASSRFSGGDEQFF. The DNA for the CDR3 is TGTGCCAGCAGCCGTTTTTCAGGGGGAGATGAGCAGTTCTTC.